A single sample is the source of the 8 T cell receptor beta chains below, sequenced in a study of CD8+ T cells in alopecia areata (dated by TCRdb to 2017 to 2018). Preparation of the library involved the immunoSEQ multiplex PCR assay. To provide template for TCR sequencing, every sample had RNA extracted and reverse transcribed into cDNA. TCRdb retrieved this table from immuneACCESS and kept in-frame rearrangements only. Not all clones are present; in checked studies, unresolved V genes account for under half, and no reason is known for the remainder. Present in this sample are about 99,000 clones, around 50% of which were seen just once. The top ten clonotypes cover 8.8% of the sample. The sample was CD4+ T cells sorted from blood. The receptors were gathered from a human donor in good health.

The rearrangement uses TRBV19 and TRBJ2-2; no definite D call. This CDR3 contains 12 residues. V was trimmed by 3 bases and J by 1 base, leaving 0 bases between them. Looked up from germline, CDR1 is LNHDA and CDR2 is SQIVND (reference sequence). The CDR3 reads CASSMNTGELFF. The CDR3 bases are TGTGCCAGTAGTATGAACACCGGGGAGCTGTTTTTT.

V usage is TRBV18 and J usage is TRBJ1-1, with D unresolved. This CDR3 is built from 14 residues. V dropped 4 bases and J dropped 0 bases, with 9 bases sitting between them. CDR1 and CDR2 (germline): KGHSH, LQKENI. CDR3 nucleotides: TGTGCCAGCTCACTTCCAAGTTTGAACACTGAAGCTTTCTTT. It is translated as CASSLPSLNTEAFF.

A few counts support this clone. The V gene is TRBV4-1, the J gene TRBJ1-2; D gene ambiguous. CDR1 and CDR2 from the germline V gene are MGHRA and YSYEKL. The CDR3 sequence is 11 residues long. V lost 6 bases and J 1 base, leaving 3 bases between the germline ends. CDR3 sequence reads: CASRSNYGYTF. In nucleotides, the CDR3 is TGCGCCAGCAGAAGTAACTATGGCTACACCTTC.

CDR3 protein: CASSESGTGRYEQYF. DNA of the CDR3: TGTGCCAGCAGTGAATCGGGGACAGGTCGCTACGAGCAGTACTTC. This chain links TRBV25-1 with TRBJ2-7, with TRBD1 matching 8 bases. There are 15 residues in the CDR3. Trimming took 1 base from V and 3 from J; bases not matched to a gene: 5. The germline CDR1 and CDR2 sequences are MGHDK and SYGVNS.

Ten or more counts support this clone. The chain couples TRBV6-5 to TRBJ1-6; no clear D gene. The CDR3 runs 15 residues. Germline CDR1 is MNHEY and CDR2 is SVGAGI. V was pared by 0 bases and J by 4 bases, with 7 bases between. The CDR3 sequence is CASSYSATYNSPLHF. CDR3 nucleotide sequence: TGTGCCAGCAGTTACTCGGCGACTTATAATTCACCCCTCCACTTT.

The rearrangement joins TRBV10-3 to TRBJ1-2, with D tentatively TRBD1 (6 bases). Germline values: CDR1 ENHRY, CDR2 SYGVKD. The CDR3 spans 14 residues. Trimming left V 3 bases short and J 5 bases short, with 13 bases between. The CDR3 bases are TGTGCCATCAGTGAAACTGGTCAGGGGTATGGCTACACCTTC. This encodes CAISETGQGYGYTF.

The gene calls are TRBV30 and TRBJ1-6; D is unresolved. Trimming took off 8 bases at V and 0 bases at J, with 11 bases between the two ends. The CDR3 sequence is 14 residues long. The V gene's germline CDR1 is GTSNPN and CDR2 SVGIG (reference sequence). CDR3 residues: CAGHVSSYNSPLHF. CDR3 DNA sequence: TGTGCCGGGCATGTGAGCTCCTATAATTCACCCCTCCACTTT. Together with reference TRBV30 and TRBJ1-6, the CDR3 gives the full variable domain: SQTIHQWPATLVQPVGSPLSLECTVEGTSNPNLYWYRQAAGRGLQLLFYSVGIGQISSEVPQNLSASRPQDRQFILSSKKLLLSDSGFYLCAGHVSSYNSPLHFGNGTRLTVT.

A single count supports this clone. The chain combines TRBV7-3 with TRBJ1-2; no clear D. Germline CDR1 is SGHTA and CDR2 is FQGTGA. V lost 0 bases and J lost 4, with 6 bases in between. The CDR3 runs to 13 residues. CDR3 nucleotides: TGTGCCAGCAGCTTAACGCCGCTCTATGGCTACACCTTC. Its protein is CASSLTPLYGYTF.